The 29 T cell receptor beta chains below come from one sample, sequenced in a study of blood T cell repertoires in COVID-19. Repertoires were generated with immunoSEQ multiplex PCR, while TCRdb's copy carries only in-frame clones and drops some. The table has around 430,000 clones, about 91% seen once. Sequenced: peripheral blood. These TCRs come from a woman aged 45-60 years with COVID-19, enrolled during active disease.

This clone was counted between two and nine times. V is TRBV24-1 and J is TRBJ2-5; 7 bases are a match to TRBD1. The CDR3 length is 14 residues. V lost 7 bases and J lost 7; bases outside the gene matches: 11. The germline V gene encodes CDR1 KGHDR and CDR2 SFDVKD. CDR3 nucleotides: TGTGCCACCAGCAAGACAGGGAGTGAGGGGACCCAGTACTTC. Protein sequence: CATSKTGSEGTQYF.

This chain joins TRBV11-2 and TRBJ2-3; D unresolved. The CDR3 has 14 amino acids. Trimming cost V 3 bases and J 5 bases, with 12 bases left between them. CDR1 is SGHAT, CDR2 FQNNGV, per germline. The CDR3 region is CASSLLGLGDTQYF. The CDR3 region has the DNA TGTGCCAGCAGCTTGCTCGGGTTGGGAGATACGCAGTATTTT.

The V gene is TRBV7-2, the J gene TRBJ2-3; D might be TRBD2 (6 bases). The CDR3 is made up of 15 amino acids. Per the germline V gene, CDR1 is SGHTA and CDR2 is FQGNSA. With 5 bases removed from V and 2 bases from J, the gap between germline ends came to 14 bases. The CDR3 protein is CASSLAGLYTDTQYF. As DNA, the CDR3 is TGTGCCAGCAGCCTGGCGGGACTTTACACAGATACGCAGTATTTT.

A note on this clone: At one boundary the junction diverges from the germline segment, which might be a read error. The chain couples TRBV2 to TRBJ2-2; 7 bases fit TRBD1. This CDR3 is built from 12 residues. Germline V gene lookup returns CDR1 SNHLY and CDR2 FYNNEI. CDR3 residues: CASRAQRGPGVF. The CDR3 nucleotides read TGTGCCAGCAGGGCCCAGAGGGGGCCGGGTGTTTTT.

The chain carries TRBV2 and TRBJ2-2; D is undetermined. This CDR3 region has 16 residues. Germline V lookup: CDR1 SNHLY, CDR2 FYNNEI. The V end was cut by 5 bases, the J end by 0 bases, with 13 bases between. Here the CDR3 reads CASSLRMVANTGELFF. CDR3 coding DNA: TGTGCCAGCAGTCTACGTATGGTAGCGAACACCGGGGAGCTGTTTTTT.

The CDR3 DNA reads TGTGCCAGCAGCTTAGACAAGGGGCCCTATGGCTACACCTTC. Residues: CASSLDKGPYGYTF. This chain joins TRBV7-2 and TRBJ1-2; weak D call: TRBD1 (5 bases). Germline loops: CDR1 SGHTA, CDR2 FQGNSA. The CDR3 spans 14 residues. Trimming left V 1 base short and J 4 bases short, with 10 bases between.

The rearrangement joins TRBV30 to TRBJ2-5; D remains unclear. Trimming stripped 2 bases from V and 5 bases from J, with 12 bases between. The CDR3 is 13 residues long. In germline, CDR1 is GTSNPN, CDR2 SVGIG (reference sequence). CDR3 region: CAWSFSLGETQYF. The CDR3 DNA is TGTGCCTGGAGTTTCTCCCTCGGGGAGACCCAGTACTTC.

The rearrangement uses TRBV3-1 (or the pseudogene TRBV3-2) and TRBJ1-1; 7 bases are shared with TRBD1. V shed 0 bases and J 4 bases; nucleotides not matched to a gene: 2. The CDR3 runs 14 residues. Looked up from germline, CDR1 is LGHDT and CDR2 is YNNKEL (reference sequence). CDR3 sequence: CASSQEGGPTEAFF. The CDR3 bases are TGTGCCAGCAGCCAAGAAGGGGGCCCCACTGAAGCTTTCTTT.

CDR3 coding DNA: TGTGCCAGCAGCTTTGGAGCCGGGGAGCTGTTTTTT. As protein: CASSFGAGELFF. The V and J genes are TRBV11-3 and TRBJ2-2; D is unresolved. V was trimmed by 3 bases and J by 6 bases, leaving 5 bases between them. The CDR3 totals 12 residues. Germline-derived CDR1 and CDR2 are SGHNT and YENEEA.

The chain joins TRBV9 to TRBJ2-1; 9 bases fit TRBD1. Germline lookup yields CDR1 SGDLS and CDR2 YYNGEE. This CDR3 region has 15 residues. Trimming removed 4 bases from V and 9 bases from J; junction bases left unmatched: 11. CDR3 bases: TGTGCCAGCAGCCTCGGGGACAGGGTTGATGGTGAGCAGTTCTTC. Translating it yields CASSLGDRVDGEQFF.

This chain uses TRBV3-1 (or the pseudogene TRBV3-2) with TRBJ1-2, with a tentative D call TRBD1 (5 bases). The V end lost 3 bases, the J end lost 4 bases, and 15 bases lay between the germline ends. Germline CDR1 LGHDT, CDR2 YNNKEL (reference sequence). There are 15 residues in the CDR3. This chain's CDR3 is CASSQKLGEVYGYTF. The CDR3 nucleotides are TGTGCCAGCAGCCAGAAACTGGGGGAGGTCTATGGCTACACCTTC.

V is TRBV10-3 and J is TRBJ1-3, with TRBD1 matching over 8 bases. CDR3 length: 14 amino acids. Trimming removed 4 bases from V and 3 bases from J; junction bases left unmatched: 2. The germline V gene has CDR1 ENHRY and CDR2 SYGVKD. The CDR3 spells CAISVGTGGNTIYF. In DNA form, the CDR3 reads TGTGCCATCAGTGTCGGGACAGGTGGAAACACCATATATTTT.

The chain uses TRBV5-1 and TRBJ1-4; the match to TRBD1 covers 10 bases. This CDR3 is built from 15 residues. V lost 1 base to trimming and J lost 7 bases; unmatched junction nucleotides: 4. Germline V gene lookup returns CDR1 SGHRS and CDR2 YFSETQ. CDR3: CASSLRGTGAEKLFF. The DNA of the CDR3 is TGCGCCAGCAGCTTGCGAGGGACAGGGGCTGAAAAACTGTTTTTT.

V gene TRBV10-1 combines with J gene TRBJ1-1; D remains ambiguous. Germline CDR1 is WNHNN and CDR2 is SYGVQD (reference sequence). The CDR3 sequence is 13 residues long. V was clipped by 0 bases and J by 9 bases, with 11 bases between them. This CDR3 is CASSESGRLKAFF. The DNA of the CDR3 is TGCGCCAGCAGTGAGTCGGGCAGATTAAAAGCTTTCTTT.

The chain links TRBV4-2 to TRBJ2-7; 11 bases are a match to TRBD1. The CDR3 spans 16 residues. The V segment lost 4 bases and the J segment 6 bases; nucleotides outside the gene matches: 11. From germline, CDR1 is LGHNA and CDR2 YNFKEQ. CDR3 sequence reads: CASSLYSQDRGLEQYF. For the CDR3, the DNA is TGTGCCAGCAGCCTTTACTCCCAGGACAGGGGGCTCGAGCAGTACTTC.

This clone was seen only once. The chain has TRBV6-5 and TRBJ2-7, with 7 positions matching TRBD1. This CDR3 has 14 amino acids. The junction had 3 bases not matched to a gene; V was cut back by 2 bases and J by 2 bases. Germline V gene data show CDR1 as MNHEY and CDR2 as SVGAGI. The CDR3 DNA reads TGTGCCAGCAGTTACAGGGACAGACCCTACGAGCAGTACTTC. Amino acids: CASSYRDRPYEQYF.

The gene calls are TRBV19 and TRBJ2-7, with D maybe TRBD2 (6 bases). Deletions cut 3 bases from V and 0 bases from J, with 15 bases between. This CDR3 comprises 16 residues. From germline, CDR1 is LNHDA and CDR2 SQIVND (reference sequence). CDR3 residues: CASSMDVAGSSYEQYF. The CDR3, as DNA: TGTGCCAGTAGTATGGACGTGGCGGGAAGCTCCTACGAGCAGTACTTC.

The J gene is TRBJ1-2, the V gene TRBV29-1; D may be TRBD1 (6 bases). Trimming removed 7 bases from V and 3 bases from J, with 15 bases in between. This CDR3 is built from 13 residues. In germline, CDR1 is SQVTM, CDR2 ANQGSEA. The CDR3 loop is CSATTGSDYGYTF. CDR3 DNA: TGCAGCGCCACAACAGGGTCGGACTATGGCTACACCTTC.

The CDR3 sequence: CASSFRQRRTEAFF. CDR3 coding DNA: TGTGCCAGCAGTTTTCGGCAGCGTCGGACTGAAGCTTTCTTT. The chain uses TRBV27 and TRBJ1-1; D gene unclear. Trimming left V 3 bases short and J 5 bases short, with 13 bases between. Looked up from germline, CDR1 is MNHEY and CDR2 is SMNVEV (reference sequence). The CDR3 is 14 residues long.

V and J are TRBV29-1 and TRBJ1-1; weak D call: TRBD1 (5 bases). V lost 2 bases, J lost 0 bases, and 7 bases lay in between. The CDR3 runs 13 residues. CDR1 is SQVTM, CDR2 ANQGSEA, per germline. CDR3 sequence reads: CSVEPTVNTEAFF. CDR3 coding DNA: TGCAGCGTTGAACCGACAGTGAACACTGAAGCTTTCTTT. The variable domain in full, completed from reference TRBV29-1 and TRBJ1-1, reads SAVISQKPSRDICQRGTSLTIQCQVDSQVTMMFWYRQQPGQSLTLIATANQGSEATYESGFVIDKFPISRPNLTFSTLTVSNMSPEDSSIYLCSVEPTVNTEAFFGQGTRLTVV.

The gene calls are TRBV13 and TRBJ2-3; TRBD1 matches 8 bases. CDR1 and CDR2 from the germline V gene are PRHDT and FYEKMQ (reference sequence). This CDR3 spans 16 amino acids. With 4 bases clipped from V and 2 bases from J, the junction kept 8 bases outside the gene matches. CDR3 nucleotides: TGTGCCAGCAGCTCCGCCAGGGGGCAACACACAGATACGCAGTATTTT. Amino acids: CASSSARGQHTDTQYF.

This chain connects TRBV6-1 to TRBJ1-3; 7 positions agree with TRBD1. V shed 3 bases, J shed 11 bases, and the junction held 13 bases outside the gene matches. Looked up from germline, CDR1 is MNHNS and CDR2 is SASEGT. This CDR3 is built from 15 residues. For the CDR3, the DNA is TGTGCCAGCAGTGACCCGGGACAGCTGGAAATGGCCATATATTTT. It encodes CASSDPGQLEMAIYF.

The chain employs TRBV28 and TRBJ2-6; possibly TRBD2 for D (6 bases). This CDR3 region has 15 residues. V shed 7 bases and J shed 2 bases, with 12 bases lying between them. CDR1 and CDR2 from the germline V gene are MDHEN and SYDVKM. CDR3 protein: CASTQGGAGANVLTF. CDR3 DNA: TGTGCCAGCACCCAGGGCGGGGCTGGGGCCAACGTCCTGACTTTC.

V gene TRBV4-1 combines with J gene TRBJ1-4; a weak D match, TRBD1 (5 bases). Germline CDR1 reads MGHRA; CDR2 reads YSYEKL. The CDR3 has 17 residues. Trimming took off 4 bases at V and 0 bases at J, with 15 bases between the two ends. CDR3 sequence: CASSRGVGWATNEKLFF. The DNA for the CDR3 is TGCGCCAGCAGCCGGGGGGTTGGGTGGGCAACTAATGAAAAACTGTTTTTT.

The chain uses TRBV19 and TRBJ1-1; 9 bases are a match to TRBD1. The CDR3 has 14 amino acids. CDR1 is LNHDA and CDR2 is SQIVND in the germline V gene (reference sequence). Trimming took 6 bases from V and 5 from J; bases not matched to a gene: 7. Written as DNA, the CDR3 is TGTGCCAGTAGGAGACAGGGGGGTCTAACTGAAGCTTTCTTT. This codes for CASRRQGGLTEAFF.

The rearrangement joins TRBV9 to TRBJ2-4; maybe TRBD2 (5 bases). Deletions cut 0 bases from V and 6 bases from J, with 13 bases between. Germline loops: CDR1 SGDLS, CDR2 YYNGEE. This CDR3 spans 15 amino acids. Here the CDR3 DNA reads TGTGCCAGCAGCGTAGGGACGGACTCACTAAACATTCAGTACTTC. Its translation: CASSVGTDSLNIQYF.

The V call is TRBV12-3 or TRBV12-4, the J call TRBJ1-5, with a tentative D call TRBD1 (6 bases). This CDR3 contains 13 residues. Trimming took off 8 bases at V and 2 bases at J, with 10 bases between the two ends. The DNA of the CDR3 is TGTGCCAGCCGTAGACAGGGCAATCAGCCCCAGCATTTT. The encoded protein is CASRRQGNQPQHF.

V is TRBV9 and J is TRBJ2-2; D ambiguous. Germline assignment: CDR1 SGDLS and CDR2 YYNGEE. This CDR3 has 16 residues. Trimming pared 0 bases from V and 3 bases from J, leaving 12 bases between. CDR3 sequence (DNA): TGTGCCAGCAGCGTAGAGTGGCGGAGTTACACCGGGGAGCTGTTTTTT. Its protein product is CASSVEWRSYTGELFF.

This chain links TRBV12-3 or TRBV12-4 with TRBJ1-1, with 10 bases lining up with TRBD1. This CDR3 is 13 amino acids long. After removal of 5 bases from V and 5 bases from J, the junction contained 2 bases not matched to a gene. The CDR3 DNA is TGTGCCAGCAGTGACAGGGGGCAGACTGAAGCTTTCTTT. Amino acids: CASSDRGQTEAFF.